The 8 T cell receptor beta chains below all came from one sample that was sequenced in a study of blood T cell repertoires in COVID-19. TCRdb's copy holds only in-frame clones and misses some; the assay was immunoSEQ multiplex PCR. The table has about 110,000 clones, roughly 87% seen once; the top ten hold more than 4.5%. Sequencing was carried out using peripheral blood. These receptors were taken from a human donor in a cohort sampled during active COVID-19.

The CDR3 spells CASSVQGQMNTEAFF. CDR3 bases: TGTGCCAGCAGCGTGCAGGGACAGATGAACACTGAAGCTTTCTTT. V usage is TRBV5-8 and J usage is TRBJ1-1; 7 bases are a match to TRBD1. Germline V CDR1 and CDR2: SGHTS, YDEGEE. V shed 4 bases and J 0 bases; nucleotides not matched to a gene: 6. The CDR3 is made up of 15 amino acids.

This chain connects TRBV25-1 to TRBJ2-1, with 8 bases aligning to TRBD2. The J segment lost 2 bases and the V segment lost 6 bases, leaving 0 bases of the junction unmatched. There are 13 residues in the CDR3. Germline CDR1 and CDR2: MGHDK and SYGVNS. The CDR3, as DNA: TGTGCCAGCAGCGGGGGGGCCTACAATGAGCAGTTCTTC. Translation gives CASSGGAYNEQFF.

This chain connects TRBV28 to TRBJ2-1, with 10 nucleotides matching TRBD2. With V trimmed by 7 bases and J by 9 bases, 15 bases remained unmatched. This CDR3 spans 16 amino acids. CDR1 and CDR2 (germline): MDHEN, SYDVKM. The CDR3 spells CASIPQALAGVGEQFF. DNA for the CDR3: TGTGCCAGCATACCTCAGGCGCTAGCGGGAGTGGGTGAGCAGTTCTTC.

The chain links TRBV21-1 to TRBJ1-6; no DNA check was done on the table's D call, TRBD1. TRBV21-1 is given as a pseudogene. The CDR3 sequence is 17 residues long. CDR3 coding DNA: TGTGCCAGCAGTAGTGGGACAGGAGTCCAATATAATTCACCCCTCCACTTT. This sequence encodes CASSSGTGVQYNSPLHF.

This clone was observed a single time. This chain links TRBV5-6 with TRBJ1-3; TRBD1 aligns across 8 bases. With V trimmed by 7 bases and J by 4 bases, 7 bases remained unmatched. CDR3 length: 14 residues. Germline assignment: CDR1 SGHDT and CDR2 YYEEEE. The CDR3 here is CASAAQGVGNTIYF. CDR3 nucleotides: TGTGCCAGCGCTGCACAGGGGGTAGGAAACACCATATATTTT.

V gene TRBV10-3 combines with J gene TRBJ2-7, with a possible D match to TRBD1 (6 bases). V lost 10 bases and J lost 0, with 16 bases in between. Germline assignment: CDR1 ENHRY and CDR2 SYGVKD. This CDR3 region has 14 residues. The CDR3 bases are TGTGCCACCGTCGGACAGCCTAGCTCCTACGAGCAGTACTTC. Translation gives CATVGQPSSYEQYF.

The chain has TRBV5-1 and TRBJ2-1; 8 bases line up with TRBD1. This CDR3 contains 15 residues. Germline-derived CDR1 and CDR2 are SGHRS and YFSETQ. Trimming removed 0 bases from V and 2 bases from J; junction bases left unmatched: 1. CDR3 DNA: TGCGCCAGCAGCTTGGAGGGACAGGCCTACAATGAGCAGTTCTTC. It translates to CASSLEGQAYNEQFF.

This chain connects TRBV7-9 to TRBJ2-1; 10 nucleotides align to TRBD2. The trim removed 0 bases at V and 8 bases at J, leaving 7 bases unmatched. CDR1 is SEHNR, CDR2 FQNEAQ, per germline (reference sequence). The CDR3 spans 16 residues. The chain's CDR3 is CASSLAAGGPSHEQFF. The CDR3 DNA is TGTGCCAGCAGCTTAGCAGCGGGAGGGCCCTCCCATGAGCAGTTCTTC.